This T cell receptor beta chain was retrieved from a study of radiotherapy plus CTLA-4 blockade in lung cancer. Study as a whole: For 18% of patients, objective responses occurred, and 30% to 35% had disease control. Study-level points and caveats: Early clone dynamics of blood T cells, plus interferon-beta, reportedly predicted response best. Some TCR clones had been derived from tumors. These clones expanded in peripheral blood after radiotherapy plus ipilimumab.

With regard to this clone: Antigen specificity is unknown.

Germline V gives CDR1 LNHDA, CDR2 SQIVND (reference sequence). The CDR3 runs to 12 residues. Between the trimmed V and J ends, which lost 6 bases and 5 bases, there was a span of 10 bases. Generated by immunoSEQ multiplex PCR, the TCRdb table keeps only in-frame clones and is missing some. The data hold approximately 110,000 clones, with roughly 77% observed a single time. In chemo-refractory metastatic non-small-cell lung cancer, patients got ipilimumab CTLA-4 blockade together with focal radiation. The source was peripheral blood, collected from a patient treated with radiotherapy plus ipilimumab. This clonotype originated in a human donor with non-small cell lung cancer that progressed on radiotherapy plus ipilimumab. Some clones in this sample may be carry-over from other donors' samples. The rearrangement uses TRBV19 and TRBJ1-1; possible D gene TRBD1, 5 bases. CDR3 nucleotide sequence: TGTGCCAGTAGACGCCCAGGGACTGAAGCTTTCTTT. It codes for CASRRPGTEAFF.